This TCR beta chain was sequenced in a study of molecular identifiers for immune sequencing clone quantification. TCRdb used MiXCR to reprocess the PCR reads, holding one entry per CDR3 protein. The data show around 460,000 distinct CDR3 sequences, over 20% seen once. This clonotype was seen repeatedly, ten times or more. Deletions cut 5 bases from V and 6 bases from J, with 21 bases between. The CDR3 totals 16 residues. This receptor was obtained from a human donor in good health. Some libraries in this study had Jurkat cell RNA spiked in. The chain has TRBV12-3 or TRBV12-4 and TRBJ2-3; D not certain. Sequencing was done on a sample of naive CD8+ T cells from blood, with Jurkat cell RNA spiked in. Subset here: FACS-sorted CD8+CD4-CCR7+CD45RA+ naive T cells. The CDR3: CASSPTGDSLVDTQYF. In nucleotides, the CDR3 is TGTGCCAGCAGTCCCACCGGAGATTCCCTCGTGGATACGCAGTATTTT.